These 5 T cell receptor beta chains were sequenced from one sample in a study of T cell clonality in common variable immunodeficiency (dated by TCRdb to the mid-2010s). Library prep was done by the immunoSEQ multiplex PCR assay. TCRdb took over this immuneACCESS table, retaining in-frame rearrangements with V and J assigned. Such tables are incomplete; in checked studies, under half of the missing clones stem from an unresolved V gene, and the remainder is unexplained. This sample was tabulated with about 37,000 clones, among which there are no singletons. In total, the top ten clones hold about 1% of the sample. Sequencing was performed on peripheral blood mononuclear cells. All receptors derive from a person aged 18 to 75 in good health.

In this sample, this clone turned up many times. The read terminates 3 residues before the CDR3 end, so the remaining end is supplied by the germline J gene. The V gene is TRBV7-2, the J gene TRBJ1-2; 9 bases align to TRBD1. With 1 base clipped from V and 3 bases from J, the junction kept 3 bases outside the gene matches. The CDR3 loop spans 15 amino acids. Germline CDR1 reads SGHTA; CDR2 reads FQGNSA. CDR3 region: CASSLVRTGDYGYTF. CDR3 DNA, as far as it was read: TGTGCCAGCAGCTTAGTACGGACAGGGGACTATGGC.

This clone has at least ten counts. From the germline J gene comes the end of the CDR3, since the read stops 3 residues before it. The chain joins TRBV5-6 to TRBJ2-7; D call uncertain. Deletions cut 5 bases from V and 3 bases from J, with 18 bases between. CDR3 length equals 15 residues. Germline assignment: CDR1 SGHDT and CDR2 YYEEEE. CDR3 amino acids: CASRVAVDINYEQYF. Partial CDR3 DNA: TGTGCCAGCAGGGTGGCTGTTGACATCAACTACGAG. Full variable domain (missing parts from reference TRBV5-6 and TRBJ2-7): DAGVTQSPTHLIKTRGQQVTLRCSPKSGHDTVSWYQQALGQGPQFIFQYYEEEERQRGNFPDRFSGHQFPNYSSELNVNALLLGDSALYLCASRVAVDINYEQYFGPGTRLTVT.

Ten or more counts support this clone. The DNA ends 3 residues before the CDR3 does, and the rest of the CDR3 is filled in from the germline J gene. V and J are TRBV29-1 and TRBJ1-1; TRBD1 matches 9 bases. The V gene's germline CDR1 is SQVTM and CDR2 ANQGSEA. The CDR3 runs to 14 residues. The V and J ends lost 6 bases and 1 base, in that order; junction bases with no gene match: 6. CDR3 amino acids: CSVESDRGNTEAFF. The part of the CDR3 DNA that was read is TGCAGCGTCGAATCGGACAGGGGGAACACTGAA.

Many counts were recorded for this clone. The DNA ends 3 residues before the CDR3 does, and the rest of the CDR3 is filled in from the germline J gene. The rearrangement links TRBV11-2 to TRBJ2-7; D gene unclear. Germline V gene sequence: CDR1 SGHAT, CDR2 FQNNGV. The CDR3 is made up of 11 amino acids. Deletions cut 5 bases from V and 3 bases from J, with 5 bases between. The CDR3 loop is CASSPFYEQYF. The DNA read from the CDR3 is TGTGCCAGCAGCCCGTTCTACGAG.

This clone has ten or more counts. The missing CDR3 end, 3 residues past where the read stops, is filled in from the germline J gene. The rearrangement uses TRBV20-1 and TRBJ2-7; D possibly corresponds to TRBD1 (5 bases). Germline-derived CDR1 and CDR2 are DFQATT and SNEGSKA (reference sequence). V was cut by 2 bases and J by 6 bases, with 11 bases left in between. This CDR3 has 12 amino acids. CDR3 sequence reads: CSARQGWGEQYF. The covered CDR3 bases are TGCAGTGCTAGACAGGGATGGGGCGAG.